The 23 T cell receptor beta chains in this list originate from one sample, sequenced in a study of vaccination and CD4 T cells after COVID-19. CD4+ T cells that had been cultured provided DNA sequenced with the Oncomine TCR Beta short-read assay. MiXCR was run by TCRdb on the PCR reads, yielding one entry per CDR3 protein. The sample consists of over 20,000 distinct CDR3 sequences, 48% of them appearing once. For these TCRs, the target antigens are not known. As for treatment: approximately nine-day PBMC culture with coronavirus spike peptide pools or control peptides (ViraFEST assay). The sequencing sample was made of CD4+ T cells from blood, cultured in vitro. Receptors were obtained from a human donor who had recovered from COVID-19.

A few counts support this clonotype. V gene TRBV6-1 combines with J gene TRBJ2-6; D not certain. The germline CDR1 and CDR2 sequences are MNHNS and SASEGT. V was clipped by 6 bases and J by 1 base, with 4 bases between them. The CDR3 runs 13 residues. This CDR3 reads CASRLSGANVLTF. The CDR3 nucleotides read TGTGCCAGCAGGCTGTCTGGGGCCAACGTCCTGACTTTC.

This clonotype was detected a few times. The gene calls are TRBV20-1 and TRBJ1-2; no reliable D call. V was shortened by 4 bases and J by 0 bases, with 15 bases between the two germline ends. Germline V gene sequence: CDR1 DFQATT, CDR2 SNEGSKA (reference sequence). The CDR3 spans 15 residues. CDR3 sequence: CSAKLPGRANYGYTF. The CDR3 DNA sequence: TGCAGTGCTAAACTCCCGGGCAGAGCTAACTATGGCTACACCTTC.

The table lists this clonotype with a count of one. This rearrangement joins TRBV24-1 to TRBJ2-1; 12 bases fit TRBD2. The CDR3 length is 14 residues. Per the germline V gene, CDR1 is KGHDR and CDR2 is SFDVKD. V lost 9 bases and J lost 9; bases outside the gene matches: 8. CDR3: CATALAGGPREQFF. In nucleotides, the CDR3 is TGTGCCACCGCCCTAGCGGGAGGGCCTCGTGAGCAGTTCTTC.

This sequence joins TRBV12-3 or TRBV12-4 and TRBJ2-1; tentatively, D is TRBD1 or TRBD2 (5 bases each). The CDR3 has 12 amino acids. Deletions cut 5 bases from V and 14 bases from J, with 16 bases between. CDR3 nucleotides: TGTGCCAGCAGTAGCGAGGGGAGAGAGAAGTTCTTC. The encoded protein is CASSSEGREKFF.

Notes on this clonotype: The conserved phenylalanine or tryptophan normally closing the CDR3 is absent here, so this likely arose from a read error. The rearrangement links TRBV5-1 to TRBJ2-7; 7 nucleotides match TRBD2. With 4 bases clipped from V and 1 base from J, the junction kept 20 bases outside the gene matches. The germline CDR1 and CDR2 sequences are SGHRS and YFSETQ. This CDR3 has 19 amino acids. As DNA, the CDR3 is TGCGCCAGCAGCCACTTCGGGGCGTCAAACCGGGACTATTCCTACGAGCAGTACTCC. Its protein is CASSHFGASNRDYSYEQYS.

The chain employs TRBV27 and TRBJ1-4; 10 bases align to TRBD1. The germline V gene has CDR1 MNHEY and CDR2 SMNVEV (reference sequence). The CDR3 extends over 15 amino acids. V lost 3 bases to trimming and J lost 5 bases; unmatched junction nucleotides: 3. The CDR3 loop is CASSLRGQGNEKLFF. The CDR3 coding sequence is TGTGCCAGCAGTTTGCGGGGACAGGGGAATGAAAAACTGTTTTTT.

The gene calls are TRBV4-1 and TRBJ1-5; 8 bases map to TRBD1. Germline V gives CDR1 MGHRA, CDR2 YSYEKL. Germline trimming cut 1 base from V and 6 bases from J; bases unmatched to any gene: 5. The CDR3 length is 15 residues. The CDR3: CASSQVTGGGQPQHF. As DNA, the CDR3 is TGCGCCAGCAGCCAAGTAACAGGGGGTGGTCAGCCCCAGCATTTT.

The V gene is TRBV20-1, the J gene TRBJ2-5; possibly TRBD2 for D (6 bases). Germline values: CDR1 DFQATT, CDR2 SNEGSKA (reference sequence). The V end lost 5 bases, the J end lost 5 bases, and 21 bases lay between the germline ends. CDR3 length: 15 amino acids. The DNA of the CDR3 is TGCAGTGCTCCGCCACCTCTCAGGGAGGAGGAGACCCAGTACTTC. Its translation: CSAPPPLREEETQYF.

This clonotype was counted between two and nine times. The gene calls are TRBV6-2 or TRBV6-3 and TRBJ2-3; D unclear. The V gene lost 1 base and the J gene lost 5 bases, with 7 bases spanning the gap. CDR1 and CDR2 (germline): MNHEY, SVGEGT. The CDR3 length is 13 residues. This chain's CDR3 is CASSYLPIDTQYF. CDR3 bases: TGTGCCAGCAGTTACTTGCCGATAGATACGCAGTATTTT.

V usage is TRBV7-2 and J usage is TRBJ2-3; no clear D gene. Germline assignment: CDR1 SGHTA and CDR2 FQGNSA. This CDR3 region has 13 residues. Trimming removed 2 bases from V and 4 bases from J, with 7 bases in between. CDR3 protein: CASSLIGADTQYF. Here the CDR3 DNA reads TGTGCCAGCAGCTTAATAGGAGCAGATACGCAGTATTTT. The variable domain in full, with the rest retrieved from reference TRBV7-2 and TRBJ2-3, is GAGVSQSPSNKVTEKGKDVELRCDPISGHTALYWYRQSLGQGLEFLIYFQGNSAPDKSGLPSDRFSAERTGGSVSTLTIQRTQQEDSAVYLCASSLIGADTQYFGPGTRLTVL.

This chain connects TRBV6-1 to TRBJ2-4; TRBD2 matches 8 bases. Per the germline V gene, CDR1 is MNHNS and CDR2 is SASEGT. CDR3 size: 15 residues. V lost 6 bases and J lost 3; bases outside the gene matches: 7. CDR3 sequence reads: CASSPGGTSKNIQYF. CDR3 sequence (DNA): TGTGCCAGCAGCCCCGGAGGGACTAGCAAAAACATTCAGTACTTC.

The V call is TRBV30, the J call TRBJ2-3, with unresolved D. Trimming shortened V by 5 bases and J by 6 bases, and 9 bases separated the two germline ends. CDR1 is GTSNPN and CDR2 is SVGIG in the germline V gene (reference sequence). This CDR3 contains 11 residues. The CDR3 coding sequence is TGTGCCTGGGGCAGTGAGGATACGCAGTATTTT. Translated: CAWGSEDTQYF.

V is TRBV2 and J is TRBJ2-1; 11 positions match TRBD2. Germline V lookup: CDR1 SNHLY, CDR2 FYNNEI. Unmatched junction bases numbered 10, after V lost 5 bases and J lost 4 bases. The length of the CDR3 is 17 residues. The CDR3, as DNA: TGTGCCAGCAGTCCCACATTAGGACTAGCGGGTTACAATGAGCAGTTCTTC. Protein: CASSPTLGLAGYNEQFF.

About this clonotype itself: One end of the junction is discordant with germline, which a read error may explain. V is TRBV20-1 and J is TRBJ1-6; tentatively, D is TRBD1 (6 bases). The CDR3 runs 17 residues. Germline loops: CDR1 DFQATT, CDR2 SNEGSKA (reference sequence). The CDR3 loop reads CSARGFLGQTYNSPLYF. DNA of the CDR3: TGCAGTGCTAGAGGCTTTCTCGGACAGACTTATAATTCACCCCTCTACTTT.

The chain recombines TRBV28 with TRBJ2-7; D possibly matches TRBD1 or TRBD2 (7 bases each). Germline values: CDR1 MDHEN, CDR2 SYDVKM. This CDR3 is built from 16 residues. V was pared by 5 bases and J by 6 bases, with 23 bases between. CDR3 in amino acids: CASSPQGGLADSEQYF. The CDR3 DNA sequence: TGTGCCAGCAGTCCTCAGGGGGGGCTAGCGGACTCCGAGCAGTACTTC.

CDR3: CSVEVRGIPTDTQYF. The CDR3 DNA reads as TGCAGCGTTGAAGTACGGGGGATCCCCACAGATACGCAGTATTTT. J is TRBJ2-3 and V is TRBV29-1, with D maybe TRBD2 (6 bases). This CDR3 comprises 15 residues. Germline CDR1 and CDR2: SQVTM and ANQGSEA. V was cut by 1 base and J by 2 bases, with 13 bases left in between.

This rearrangement joins TRBV18 to TRBJ1-1; 8 bases are shared with TRBD1. Trimming cost V 6 bases and J 5 bases; bases outside gene matches: 8. Germline CDR1 reads KGHSH; CDR2 reads LQKENI. The CDR3 runs to 14 residues. CDR3: CASSLQGAVTEAFF. The CDR3 DNA is TGTGCCAGCTCCCTTCAGGGGGCGGTGACTGAAGCTTTCTTT. Full variable domain (missing parts from reference TRBV18 and TRBJ1-1): NAGVMQNPRHLVRRRGQEARLRCSPMKGHSHVYWYRQLPEEGLKFMVYLQKENIIDESGMPKERFSAEFPKEGPSILRIQQVVRGDSAAYFCASSLQGAVTEAFFGQGTRLTVV.

The chain couples TRBV7-9 to TRBJ1-5, with D maybe TRBD1 (6 bases). This CDR3 has 15 residues. The germline CDR1 and CDR2 sequences are SEHNR and FQNEAQ (reference sequence). The V gene lost 3 bases and the J gene lost 0 bases, with 9 bases spanning the gap. CDR3 sequence (DNA): TGTGCCAGCAGCTTTGCAGGGGATAGCAATCAGCCCCAGCATTTT. Its protein product is CASSFAGDSNQPQHF.

In this sample, this clonotype turned up once. This chain connects TRBV6-1 to TRBJ1-2; D remains unclear. From germline, CDR1 is MNHNS and CDR2 SASEGT. This CDR3 has 13 residues. Trimming took 1 base from V and 6 from J, leaving 9 bases between them. The CDR3 DNA reads as TGTGCCAGCAGTGAAGGGCGATACGATGGCTACACCTTC. This sequence encodes CASSEGRYDGYTF.

The CDR3 loop is CSAQLSSYEQYF. The DNA of the CDR3 is TGCAGTGCCCAACTCTCTTCCTACGAGCAGTACTTC. The rearrangement uses TRBV20-1 and TRBJ2-7, with D unresolved. The germline gives CDR1 DFQATT, CDR2 SNEGSKA (reference sequence). V was clipped by 6 bases and J by 1 base, with 10 bases between them. The CDR3 sequence is 12 residues long.

CDR3 region: CSARDPTTGELFF. CDR3 sequence (DNA): TGCAGTGCTCGCGATCCGACCACCGGGGAGCTGTTTTTT. The chain has TRBV20-1 and TRBJ2-2, with D uncertain. This CDR3 region has 13 residues. With 5 bases removed from V and 4 bases from J, the gap between germline ends came to 11 bases. CDR1 is DFQATT, CDR2 SNEGSKA, per germline (reference sequence).

V gene TRBV20-1 combines with J gene TRBJ2-5; D not certain. The CDR3 spans 11 residues. The germline V gene has CDR1 DFQATT and CDR2 SNEGSKA (reference sequence). V was shortened by 0 bases and J by 5 bases, with 4 bases between the two germline ends. The CDR3 DNA reads TGCAGTGCTAGAGATCAGGAGACCCAGTACTTC. As protein: CSARDQETQYF.

This clonotype was seen only a few times. This chain joins TRBV10-3 and TRBJ2-2, with TRBD2 identical over 7 bases. J gave up 1 base and V 3 bases, and 8 bases lay outside the gene matches. Germline V gene data show CDR1 as ENHRY and CDR2 as SYGVKD. There are 17 residues in the CDR3. CDR3 in DNA: TGTGCCATCAGTGATAGGGCGGGAGCGTTGAACACCGGGGAGCTGTTTTTT. Translating it yields CAISDRAGALNTGELFF.